This T cell receptor (beta chain) is from a study of PD-1 blockade in classical Hodgkin lymphoma (dated by TCRdb to about 2020). Study-level background: Nivolumab dosing was 3 mg/kg intravenously every 2 weeks, continuing until either disease progression or unacceptable toxicity. To define a peripheral blood immune signature of response to PD-1 blockade in classical Hodgkin lymphoma, the study combined TCR beta sequencing with CyTOF. What the research found in general, with its limitations: By C4D1, a significant rise was seen in CD4+ TCR diversity but not in CD8+ TCR diversity (p=0.0027 vs p=0.16), and the rise was most apparent among complete responders (p=0.02). The study covered only a single clinical trial cohort, and the causes of the repertoire differences, possibly disease activity or prior therapy, were still not defined. Baseline TCR diversity was reported to be lower in newly diagnosed patients than in healthy donors, and even lower in relapsed/refractory patients. Lower diversity was observed in patients in whom nivolumab was started less than 1 year after ASCT, and these patients were excluded from later analyses so that confounding by immune reconstitution would be avoided. Trial patients with a complete response had baseline diversity similar to that of newly diagnosed patients, while partial responders and progressors had significantly lower diversity.

Genomic DNA was isolated using the Qiagen DNeasy kit from unsorted PBMCs as well as from negatively selected CD4+ and CD8+ fractions. Using primers that anneal to V and J segments, immunoSEQ multiplex PCR amplified the TCR beta CDR3 regions. A synthetic immune receptor repertoire was used to minimize amplification bias, and any residual bias was removed computationally once sequencing was done. As for the authors' bioinformatics: Custom Python scripts were used to quantify repertoire diversity as the Shannon entropy index. Unsorted, CD4+ and CD8+ repertoires were analyzed separately, except for combined analyses in which CD4+ and CD8+ sequences were merged in silico. Clonal expansion was defined as a frequency increase of at least 2-fold after treatment compared with C1D1, and clones undetected at baseline were assigned a pseudocount of 0.5. Singleton clones were defined as clones with 0 or 1 copy at C1D1, and non-singleton clones were defined as clones with 2 or more copies. By matching protein sequences in sorted samples from the same patient, clones expanded in unsorted samples were annotated as CD4+, CD8+ or unknown. Wilcoxon tests were applied to paired samples to test diversity changes from C1D1 to C4D1. Here the immuneACCESS table is served through TCRdb, limited to in-frame sequences with V and J called. Missing clones are a known gap in these copies; in checked studies unresolved V genes cover under half, and the rest lacks a known reason. The DNA gave D and trimming, while V, J and clone size come from that table. In all, the sample holds about 58,000 clones, and around 93% of those were seen once. The top ten hold more than 9% of the sample.

To note about this clone: The antigen it recognizes is unknown. It has no much larger one-base neighbor in the sample; base qualities were not kept.

Read against the paper, the sample's time point label means: cycle 2 day 1 (C2D1) of nivolumab. All trial patients had relapsed after autologous stem cell transplantation, with cohorts A, B and C differing in prior brentuximab vedotin exposure. The trial cohort included 55 to 65 patients with relapsed/refractory classical Hodgkin lymphoma, and each patient had a best overall response of complete response, partial response or progressive disease. Trial patients were treated with single-agent nivolumab in the multi-cohort phase II CheckMate 205 trial. An independent review committee assessed best overall response by applying the 2007 International Working Group response criteria. Trial PBMCs were obtained immediately prior to nivolumab initiation (C1D1) and on therapy at cycle 2 day 1 and cycle 4 day 1. Peripheral blood was collected in 8 mL Vacutainer Cell Preparation Tubes, from which PBMCs were isolated by centrifugation and then cryopreserved.

This specimen was peripheral blood mononuclear cells (PBMCs), taken before the second cycle of nivolumab. The clonotype was recovered from a human donor with classical Hodgkin lymphoma.

The CDR3 loop reads CSVKGQGYEQYF. The DNA sequence reads TGCAGCGTTAAAGGACAGGGCTACGAGCAGTACTTC. The rearrangement joined TRBV29-1 to TRBJ2-7, and TRBD1 aligns with 8 junction nucleotides. The CDR3, cysteine through phenylalanine, is 12 amino acids long. Of all the DNA, just the CDR3 is kept, 36 bases in frame from base 1. Trimming removed 5 bases from V and 3 bases from J; the gene matches leave 3 bases unexplained. CDR1 and CDR2, per the germline V gene, are SQVTM and ANQGSEA.